A selection of T cell receptor beta chains follows, all from one sample in a study of Ad26.COV2.S vaccination and SARS-CoV-2 variants. TCRdb's copy holds only in-frame clones and misses some; the assay was immunoSEQ multiplex PCR. The data show about 480,000 clones, approximately 88% seen once. Sequenced here: peripheral blood, sampled in a trial of Ad26.COV2.S vaccine versus placebo. The source of these receptors is a person aged 18-65 years who received the Ad26.COV2.S COVID-19 vaccine or a placebo. Both conserved end residues are part of each CDR3. The D gene is left open where the match is weak. Rows may omit the clone size; those that give it use once, few, many or a size class.

>TRBJ2-2|NA|18|TRBV18|TRBD1
TGTGCCAGCTCACCACGACAGGGGAGCCCCCCGAACACCGGGGAGCTGTTTTTT
CASSPRQGSPPNTGELFF
>TRBJ1-2|NA|11|TRBV12-3/TRBV12-4|NA
TGTGCCAGCAGCCGGTTGAGAGGCTACACCTTC
CASSRLRGYTF
>TRBJ1-4|once|12|TRBV29-1|NA
TGCAGCGTTGCCCTTGCGAATGAAAAACTGTTTTTT
CSVALANEKLFF
>TRBJ2-7|NA|14|TRBV5-1|NA
TGCGCCAGCAGCTTGGCCCCGACCCAGTACGAGCAGTACTTC
CASSLAPTQYEQYF
>TRBJ2-7|NA|17|TRBV19|TRBD1
TGTGCCAGTAGTGCCTCCAGGGGGACAGGGGGAACAGGCGAGCAGTACTTC
CASSASRGTGGTGEQYF
>TRBJ2-3|NA|15|TRBV18|TRBD2
TGTGCCAGCTCCCCCCCTCCCGCGGGGGAGTTCACGCAGTATTTT
CASSPPPAGEFTQYF
>TRBJ1-2|NA|12|TRBV10-3|TRBD1
TGTGCCATCACCGGACAGGGATACGGCTACACCTTC
CAITGQGYGYTF
>TRBJ1-1|NA|17|TRBV27|TRBD1
TGTGCCAGCAGTCAGGCCCCCGGGACAGCCAAAAACACTGAAGCTTTCTTT
CASSQAPGTAKNTEAFF
>TRBJ2-2|NA|14|TRBV4-2|TRBD2
TGTGCCAGCAGGGGGACTAGCCTCACCGGGGAGCTGTTTTTT
CASRGTSLTGELFF
>TRBJ2-3|NA|16|TRBV7-3|TRBD2
TGTGCCAGCAGCTCCCGGACTAGCGGGAGGACAGATACGCAGTATTTT
CASSSRTSGRTDTQYF
>TRBJ2-3|NA|12|TRBV9|NA
TGTGCCAGCAGCGCCGACGGAGATACGCAGTATTTT
CASSADGDTQYF
>TRBJ2-1|NA|11|TRBV24-1|NA
TGTGCCACCAGTGATGTTGGCGAGCAGTTCTTC
CATSDVGEQFF
>TRBJ1-5|NA|14|TRBV24-1|NA
TGTGCCACCAGTGATTCAGGGGTGGCACAGCCCCAGCATTTT
CATSDSGVAQPQHF
>TRBJ2-1|NA|14|TRBV7-2|NA
TGTGCCAGCCGCCGGACAGGAGGGGTCGATGAGCAGTTCTTC
CASRRTGGVDEQFF
>TRBJ2-3|NA|11|TRBV28|NA
TGTGCCAGCAGCCCCCGGGGAGCGCAGTATTTT
CASSPRGAQYF
>TRBJ2-3|NA|13|TRBV9|NA
TGTGCCAGCGGGATCGATAGCACAGATACGCAGTATTTT
CASGIDSTDTQYF
>TRBJ2-1|NA|15|TRBV19|TRBD1
TGTGCCAGTAGACCGACAGGGGGCGCCTACAATGAGCAGTTCTTC
CASRPTGGAYNEQFF
>TRBJ2-1|NA|16|TRBV3-1/TRBV3-2|NA
TGTGCCAGCAGCCAAGAAGGGCGAGCTTTACAATATGAGCAGTTCTTC
CASSQEGRALQYEQFF
>TRBJ1-6|NA|18|TRBV4-2|TRBD1
TGTGCCAGCAGCCCCCGGGACAGAGCAAACGACAATAATTCACCCCTCCACTTT
CASSPRDRANDNNSPLHF
>TRBJ2-1|NA|16|TRBV4-2|NA
TGTGCCAGCAGCCAAGTGGGGAACCTCAATAGATTTGAGCAGTTCTTC
CASSQVGNLNRFEQFF
>TRBJ2-1|NA|19|TRBV9|NA
TGTGCCAGCAGCGTCTCGCCCGGGTTGGGGAGGAGCACCTACAATGAGCAGTTCTTC
CASSVSPGLGRSTYNEQFF
>TRBJ1-2|NA|12|TRBV9|NA
TGTGCCAGCAGCGTACCGCAAAGGGGCTACACCTTC
CASSVPQRGYTF
>TRBJ2-7|NA|15|TRBV19|NA
TGTGCCAGTTCCCGTGGAGACACTGTCTCCTACGAGCAGTACTTC
CASSRGDTVSYEQYF
>TRBJ2-5|NA|17|TRBV7-2|NA
TGTGCCAGCAGCCAGGGGCTTGCACGATTTGTTCAAGAGACCCAGTACTTC
CASSQGLARFVQETQYF
>TRBJ2-2|NA|16|TRBV11-2|TRBD1
TGTGCCAGCAGCCTCAGGACAGGGGTAGGAACCGGGGAGCTGTTTTTT
CASSLRTGVGTGELFF
>TRBJ2-5|NA|18|TRBV27|TRBD2
TGTGCCAGCAGGCACCGGACTAGCGCTCAATGGGGCCAAGAGACCCAGTACTTC
CASRHRTSAQWGQETQYF
>TRBJ2-1|few|20|TRBV13|NA
TGTGCCAGCAGCTCCAACGATATCCACAGGCGACTCGCTCAGGGGCATGAGCAGTTCTTC
CASSSNDIHRRLAQGHEQFF
>TRBJ1-1|once|16|TRBV7-3|NA
TGTGCCAGCAGCTTAAAGTCAGGTGGGACAATGAATGAAGCTTTCTTT
CASSLKSGGTMNEAFF
>TRBJ2-6|few|15|TRBV6-5|TRBD1
TGTGCCAGCAGTCCGACAGGGACTGGGGCCAACGTCCTGACTTTC
CASSPTGTGANVLTF
>TRBJ1-3|NA|15|TRBV6-5|NA
TGTGCCAGCATTTGGGGGCTAGGCGCTGGAAACACCATATATTTT
CASIWGLGAGNTIYF
>TRBJ1-3|NA|13|TRBV30|TRBD1
TGTGCCTGGGGACAGGGGGTGGGAAACACCATATATTTT
CAWGQGVGNTIYF
>TRBJ1-5|once|14|TRBV16|NA
TGTGCCAGCAGAGCCCGGTCAGTCTATCAGCCCCAGCATTTT
CASRARSVYQPQHF
>TRBJ2-2|NA|16|TRBV11-1|TRBD2
TGTGCCAGCAGCTTACGGACTAGCGGGATGGTTGGGGAGCTGTTTTTT
CASSLRTSGMVGELFF
>TRBJ1-1|NA|14|TRBV5-1|TRBD1
TGCGCCAGCGGCCCAGGGGGCAAGGACACTGAAGCTTTCTTT
CASGPGGKDTEAFF
>TRBJ2-6|once|17|TRBV5-1|NA
TGCGCCAGCAGCCCTCGTTTCGGGGACTCTGGGGCCAACGTCCTGACTTTC
CASSPRFGDSGANVLTF
>TRBJ1-2|once|14|TRBV2|TRBD1
TGTGCCAGCAGTGAAGAGGGGGCTAAATTTGGCTACACCTTC
CASSEEGAKFGYTF
>TRBJ2-3|NA|16|TRBV4-3|NA
TGCGCCAGCAGCCAAGAATTAGCGGCCCCCGGGGATACGCAGTATTTT
CASSQELAAPGDTQYF